This section outlines one TCR beta chain sequence together with its context. The sample is drawn from a study of blood T cell repertoires in COVID-19. At the level of the study: PBMCs, B-cell-depleted T cells, or T cells provided the cDNA or gDNA that made up the material.

Profiling relied on immunoSEQ multiplex PCR, and the TCRdb table lists in-frame clones only, not all of them. The table shows 350,000 to 400,000 clones, with 88% occurring only once. Germline lookup yields CDR1 LGHDT and CDR2 YNNKEL (reference sequence). This CDR3 has 14 amino acids. The V end lost 2 bases, the J end lost 2 bases, and 4 bases lay between the germline ends. Sequenced sample: PBMCs or T cells enriched from blood (not recorded which). The chain couples TRBV3-1 (or the pseudogene TRBV3-2) to TRBJ2-6; no definite D call. The sequence was collected from a woman in her twenties or thirties with acute COVID-19. The DNA for the CDR3 is TGTGCCAGCAGCCAACAGGCTGGGGCCAACGTCCTGACTTTC. This encodes CASSQQAGANVLTF.